Below are 23 T cell receptor beta chains sequenced from a single sample in a study of graft-versus-host responses after intestinal transplantation. No antigen has been identified for these receptors. TCRdb keeps only in-frame clones here, not all; method: immunoSEQ multiplex PCR. The profile shows around 100,000 clones, approximately 93% of them singletons. Sequenced material: unstimulated CD8+ T cells sorted from spleen or lymph node cells, taken before transplant. These receptors were obtained from a human donor who was the organ donor for an intestinal transplant.

The rearrangement uses TRBV4-2 and TRBJ2-1, with D possibly matching TRBD2 (6 bases). CDR1 is LGHNA and CDR2 is YNFKEQ in the germline V gene. There are 15 residues in the CDR3. The ends were cut back, 4 bases at V and 5 bases at J, with 15 bases in the middle. The CDR3 DNA reads TGTGCCAGCAGCCCCGGGGTAGCGGCCGACAATGAGCAGTTCTTC. It specifies CASSPGVAADNEQFF.

The chain employs TRBV6-1 and TRBJ1-2, with 7 positions matching TRBD1. Losses at the gene ends were 3 bases for V and 3 bases for J; bases not matched to a gene: 4. From germline, CDR1 is MNHNS and CDR2 SASEGT. This CDR3 comprises 14 residues. The CDR3 DNA follows: TGTGCCAGCAGTGAGGACAGGAAGTACTATGGCTACACCTTC. It codes for CASSEDRKYYGYTF.

The V and J genes are TRBV6-5 and TRBJ2-5; possibly TRBD1 for D (5 bases). The germline V gene has CDR1 MNHEY and CDR2 SVGAGI. V was clipped by 6 bases and J by 2 bases, with 10 bases between them. The CDR3 loop spans 13 amino acids. The CDR3 DNA reads as TGTGCCAGCAGGTCCAGGGAACAAGAGACCCAGTACTTC. This gives the protein CASRSREQETQYF.

This clone has more than one count but fewer than ten. This chain uses TRBV5-6 with TRBJ2-7; the D gene is possibly TRBD1 (5 bases). The CDR3 consists of 11 residues. Trimming took 4 bases from V and 3 from J, leaving 5 bases between them. Germline CDR1 SGHDT, CDR2 YYEEEE. The CDR3 is CASSQGYEQYF. CDR3 in DNA: TGTGCCAGCAGCCAGGGCTACGAGCAGTACTTC.

V and J are TRBV27 and TRBJ2-7; TRBD2 matches at 7 bases. Germline lookup yields CDR1 MNHEY and CDR2 SMNVEV (reference sequence). Unmatched junction bases numbered 8, after V lost 6 bases and J lost 6 bases. The CDR3 covers 13 residues. The CDR3 spells CASRAGKRGEQYF. For the CDR3, the DNA is TGTGCCAGCAGGGCAGGCAAGCGGGGCGAGCAGTACTTC.

The chain combines TRBV4-1 with TRBJ2-7; 10 bases are a match to TRBD1. Germline V gene data show CDR1 as MGHRA and CDR2 as YSYEKL. This CDR3 has 15 residues. Germline trimming cut 1 base from V and 3 bases from J; bases unmatched to any gene: 3. The CDR3: CASSQAGTGDYEQYF. The CDR3 DNA reads TGCGCCAGCAGCCAAGCAGGGACAGGGGACTACGAGCAGTACTTC.

V is TRBV2 and J is TRBJ2-1, with D tentatively TRBD2 (7 bases). CDR3 length: 14 amino acids. V lost 2 bases and J 4 bases, leaving 9 bases between the germline ends. The germline V gene has CDR1 SNHLY and CDR2 FYNNEI. CDR3 sequence (DNA): TGTGCCAGCAGTGAAAGGGGGGGGTACAATGAGCAGTTCTTC. The encoded protein is CASSERGGYNEQFF.

This CDR3 is CAWNAGGRDEQYF. The CDR3 DNA sequence: TGTGCCTGGAATGCCGGGGGTAGGGACGAGCAGTACTTC. This rearrangement joins TRBV30 to TRBJ2-7, with a tentative D call TRBD2 (6 bases). Deletions cut 4 bases from V and 5 bases from J, with 15 bases between. The length of the CDR3 is 13 residues. Germline lookup yields CDR1 GTSNPN and CDR2 SVGIG (reference sequence).

This clone was seen a handful of times. The chain joins TRBV2 to TRBJ1-2; D uncertain. Germline CDR1 is SNHLY and CDR2 is FYNNEI. The V end was cut by 5 bases, the J end by 4 bases, with 11 bases between. The length of the CDR3 is 13 residues. The CDR3 loop reads CASSPVAPYGYTF. The CDR3 bases are TGTGCCAGCAGTCCGGTTGCCCCCTATGGCTACACCTTC.

The rearrangement links TRBV27 to TRBJ2-1; 7 nucleotides align to TRBD2. The CDR3 is made up of 14 amino acids. The junction had 12 bases not matched to a gene; V was cut back by 7 bases and J by 9 bases. Looked up from germline, CDR1 is MNHEY and CDR2 is SMNVEV (reference sequence). The CDR3 DNA follows: TGTGCCAGCAAAACCGGGACTATGAACGGTGAGCAGTTCTTC. Amino acids: CASKTGTMNGEQFF.

This chain links TRBV6-1 with TRBJ1-2, with 8 bases matching TRBD1. V trimming: 8 bases; J trimming: 4 bases; junction bases outside the gene matches: 12. Germline V gives CDR1 MNHNS, CDR2 SASEGT. The CDR3 sequence is 15 residues long. CDR3 DNA sequence: TGTGCCAGCTCCCCAGGACAGGGCTTAGCCTATGGCTACACCTTC. Amino acid sequence: CASSPGQGLAYGYTF.

This chain joins TRBV29-1 and TRBJ2-1; TRBD1 might be the D (7 bases). V dropped 4 bases and J dropped 3 bases, with 10 bases sitting between them. The CDR3 length is 13 residues. CDR1 and CDR2 from the germline V gene are SQVTM and ANQGSEA. CDR3 sequence: CSVAGGNYNEQFF. CDR3 sequence (DNA): TGCAGCGTTGCAGGGGGGAACTACAATGAGCAGTTCTTC.

The V call is TRBV5-6, the J call TRBJ1-5; weak D call: TRBD1 (6 bases). Germline V gene lookup returns CDR1 SGHDT and CDR2 YYEEEE. This CDR3 comprises 18 residues. The V end was cut by 4 bases, the J end by 2 bases, with 22 bases between. CDR3 region: CASSPKRLQGICNQPQHF. The CDR3 bases are TGTGCCAGCAGCCCGAAAAGACTACAGGGTATATGCAATCAGCCCCAGCATTTT.

The CDR3 DNA sequence: TGTGCCAGCAGTTACCCCCCCGGGACGGCCTATGGCTACACCTTC. Translated, it gives CASSYPPGTAYGYTF. The chain has TRBV6-5 and TRBJ1-2, with D perhaps TRBD1 (5 bases). In germline, CDR1 is MNHEY, CDR2 SVGAGI. The CDR3 loop spans 15 amino acids. Trimming removed 2 bases at V and 4 bases at J, with 14 bases between.

The chain has TRBV9 and TRBJ2-1; D remains unclear. Trimming took off 0 bases at V and 6 bases at J, with 4 bases between the two ends. Germline CDR1 reads SGDLS; CDR2 reads YYNGEE. This CDR3 is 12 amino acids long. CDR3 sequence reads: CASSVAGNEQFF. CDR3 coding DNA: TGTGCCAGCAGCGTAGCAGGCAATGAGCAGTTCTTC.

In this sample, this clone turned up once. The J gene is TRBJ2-1, the V gene TRBV11-3, with 16 bases fitting TRBD2. V lost 5 bases to trimming and J lost 8 bases; unmatched junction nucleotides: 9. The length of the CDR3 is 17 residues. Germline-derived CDR1 and CDR2 are SGHNT and YENEEA. The CDR3 here is CASSEGLAGGPSHEQFF. For the CDR3, the DNA is TGTGCCAGCAGCGAGGGACTAGCGGGAGGGCCCAGCCATGAGCAGTTCTTC.

This chain links TRBV2 with TRBJ2-1, with 12 bases fitting TRBD2. Trimming at V came to 6 bases and at J to 2 bases, leaving 8 bases not matched to a gene. Germline lookup yields CDR1 SNHLY and CDR2 FYNNEI. CDR3 length: 17 amino acids. The CDR3 is CASSGTSGHHPYNEQFF. The CDR3 region has the DNA TGTGCCAGCAGCGGGACTAGCGGGCATCACCCCTACAATGAGCAGTTCTTC.

This clone has a single count. The chain recombines TRBV27 with TRBJ2-7, with 8 bases lining up with TRBD1. The V gene's germline CDR1 is MNHEY and CDR2 SMNVEV (reference sequence). V shed 6 bases and J 4 bases; nucleotides not matched to a gene: 11. The CDR3 runs 15 residues. The CDR3 nucleotides read TGTGCCAGCAGCCTCAGGGGGCTAGCGCCGTACGAGCAGTACTTC. This sequence encodes CASSLRGLAPYEQYF.

The chain uses TRBV6-1 and TRBJ1-1; 10 nucleotides agree with TRBD1. Trimming cost V 2 bases and J 2 bases; bases outside gene matches: 8. Germline V gene data show CDR1 as MNHNS and CDR2 as SASEGT. The CDR3 consists of 17 residues. As DNA, the CDR3 is TGTGCCAGCAGTGAATCCGGGACAGGGGATTTAAACACTGAAGCTTTCTTT. Encoded protein: CASSESGTGDLNTEAFF.

Here the CDR3 DNA reads TGTGCCAGCAGCTCCTTCGGGGGAGAGCCGACCCAGTACTTC. It codes for CASSSFGGEPTQYF. The gene calls are TRBV6-5 and TRBJ2-5, with a possible D match to TRBD2 (6 bases). With 6 bases removed from V and 7 bases from J, the gap between germline ends came to 18 bases. Germline V lookup: CDR1 MNHEY, CDR2 SVGAGI. The CDR3 is 14 residues long.

V and J are TRBV7-6 and TRBJ2-5, with D perhaps matching TRBD2 (7 bases). From germline, CDR1 is SGHVS and CDR2 FNYEAQ. There are 16 residues in the CDR3. V was clipped by 4 bases and J by 5 bases, with 20 bases between them. In nucleotides, the CDR3 is TGTGCCAGCAGCTACAGCGGGAATAAAGGGGGGGAGACCCAGTACTTC. Amino acid sequence: CASSYSGNKGGETQYF.

A remark on this clone: Compared with germline, one end of the junction differs, possibly owing to a read error. The V and J genes are TRBV7-2 and TRBJ2-1, with 12 bases that match TRBD2. Germline lookup yields CDR1 SGHTA and CDR2 FQGNSA. The length of the CDR3 is 19 residues. The CDR3 loop is CASSLVKGPSGRGYNGQFF. The CDR3 DNA reads as TGTGCCAGCAGCTTAGTGAAGGGGCCTAGCGGGAGGGGCTACAATGGGCAGTTCTTC. The variable domain in full, completed from reference TRBV7-2 and TRBJ2-1, reads GAGVSQSPSNKVTEKGKDVELRCDPISGHTALYWYRQSLGQGLEFLIYFQGNSAPDKSGLPSDRFSAERTGGSVSTLTIQRTQQEDSAVYLCASSLVKGPSGRGYNGQFFGPGTRLTVL.

V usage is TRBV7-9 and J usage is TRBJ1-2, with a tentative D call TRBD1 (5 bases). The ends were cut back, 3 bases at V and 1 base at J, with 12 bases in the middle. The germline V gene has CDR1 SEHNR and CDR2 FQNEAQ (reference sequence). The CDR3 has 15 residues. CDR3 amino acids: CASSFPGVDNYGYTF. The CDR3 DNA reads TGTGCCAGCAGCTTTCCGGGGGTAGATAACTATGGCTACACCTTC.